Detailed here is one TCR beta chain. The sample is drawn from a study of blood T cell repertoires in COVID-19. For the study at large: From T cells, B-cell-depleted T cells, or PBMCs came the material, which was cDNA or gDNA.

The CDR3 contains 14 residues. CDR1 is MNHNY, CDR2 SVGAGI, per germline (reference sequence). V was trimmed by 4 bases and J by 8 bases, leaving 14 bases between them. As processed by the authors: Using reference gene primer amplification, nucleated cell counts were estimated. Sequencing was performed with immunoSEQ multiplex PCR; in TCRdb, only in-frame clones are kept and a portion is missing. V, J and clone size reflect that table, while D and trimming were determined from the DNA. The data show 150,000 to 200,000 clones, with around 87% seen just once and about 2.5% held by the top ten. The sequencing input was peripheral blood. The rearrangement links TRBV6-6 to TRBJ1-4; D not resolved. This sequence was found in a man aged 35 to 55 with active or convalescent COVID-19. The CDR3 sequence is CASSWSDTGEKLFF. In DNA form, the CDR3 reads TGTGCCAGCAGTTGGAGCGATACGGGGGAAAAACTGTTTTTT.